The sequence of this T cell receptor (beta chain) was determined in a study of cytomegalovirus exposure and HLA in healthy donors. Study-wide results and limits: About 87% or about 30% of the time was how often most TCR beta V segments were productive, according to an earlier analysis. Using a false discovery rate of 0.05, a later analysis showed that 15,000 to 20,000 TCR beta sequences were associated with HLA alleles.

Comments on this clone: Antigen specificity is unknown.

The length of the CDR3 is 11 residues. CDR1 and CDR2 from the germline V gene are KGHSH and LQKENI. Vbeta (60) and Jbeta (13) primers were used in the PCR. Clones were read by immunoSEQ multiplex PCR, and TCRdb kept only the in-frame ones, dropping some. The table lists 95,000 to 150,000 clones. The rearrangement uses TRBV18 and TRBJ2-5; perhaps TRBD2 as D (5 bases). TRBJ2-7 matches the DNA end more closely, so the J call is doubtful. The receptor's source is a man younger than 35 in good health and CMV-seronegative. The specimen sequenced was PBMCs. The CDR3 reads CASSERNEQYF. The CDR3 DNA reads TGTGCCAGCTCCGAGCGGAACGAGCAGTACTTC.